Below, 24 T cell receptor beta chains from the same sample are listed, as sequenced in a study of blood T cell repertoires in COVID-19. Sequencing used immunoSEQ multiplex PCR; TCRdb keeps in-frame clones, though not all of them. In the table there are about 200,000 clones, around 91% of which are singletons. Material: peripheral blood. The receptor source for this set is a woman in her 40s with acute or convalescent COVID-19.

The rearrangement uses TRBV3-1 (or the pseudogene TRBV3-2) and TRBJ1-3; maybe TRBD1 (5 bases). The germline CDR1 and CDR2 sequences are LGHDT and YNNKEL (reference sequence). The CDR3 loop spans 15 amino acids. The V end lost 2 bases, the J end lost 1 base, and 9 bases lay between the germline ends. The CDR3 region has the DNA TGTGCCAGCAGCCAAAAAAAGGGGTCTGGAAACACCATATATTTT. Translating it yields CASSQKKGSGNTIYF.

The V gene is TRBV5-1, the J gene TRBJ2-4, with TRBD1 as a possible D gene (6 bases). This CDR3 has 14 residues. Looked up from germline, CDR1 is SGHRS and CDR2 is YFSETQ. V lost 3 bases and J 9 bases, leaving 16 bases between the germline ends. The CDR3 loop reads CASSSKTGEGIQYF. The CDR3 region has the DNA TGCGCCAGCAGCTCTAAGACAGGCGAGGGCATTCAGTACTTC.

This clone was observed a few times. V gene TRBV6-5 combines with J gene TRBJ1-2, with D unresolved. Germline loops: CDR1 MNHEY, CDR2 SVGAGI. V was shortened by 7 bases and J by 5 bases, with 17 bases between the two germline ends. CDR3 length equals 14 residues. The CDR3 coding sequence is TGTGCCAGCAACCTATTGACGCGGGAGTATGGCTACACCTTC. Residues: CASNLLTREYGYTF.

The J gene is TRBJ2-5, the V gene TRBV18; D not certain. From germline, CDR1 is KGHSH and CDR2 LQKENI. The CDR3 has 14 amino acids. V was pared by 2 bases and J by 1 base, with 8 bases between. The CDR3 spells CASSPVAGQETQYF. CDR3 in DNA: TGTGCCAGCTCACCAGTGGCAGGCCAAGAGACCCAGTACTTC. The complete variable domain, with remaining parts taken from reference TRBV18 and TRBJ2-5, reads NAGVMQNPRHLVRRRGQEARLRCSPMKGHSHVYWYRQLPEEGLKFMVYLQKENIIDESGMPKERFSAEFPKEGPSILRIQQVVRGDSAAYFCASSPVAGQETQYFGPGTRLLVL.

This clone was seen a few times. The chain links TRBV7-3 to TRBJ1-1, with 8 positions matching TRBD1. The V gene end was trimmed by 6 bases and the J gene end by 1 base; junction bases not matched to a gene: 1. Germline CDR1 and CDR2: SGHTA and FQGTGA. CDR3 length: 13 amino acids. Here the CDR3 DNA reads TGTGCCAGCAGAGGGACAGGGAACACTGAAGCTTTCTTT. As protein: CASRGTGNTEAFF.

Here the CDR3 DNA reads TGTGCCAGCAGCCAAATCTCCGCCGGGGACTATGGCTACACCTTC. Translating it yields CASSQISAGDYGYTF. The chain links TRBV16 to TRBJ1-2; D is undetermined. The germline V gene has CDR1 KGHSY and CDR2 FQNENV. V lost 2 bases, J lost 3 bases, and 13 bases lay in between. CDR3 length: 15 amino acids.

This clone has just one count. V usage is TRBV10-2 and J usage is TRBJ1-5, with TRBD1 as a possible D gene (6 bases). This CDR3 region has 13 residues. V was clipped by 7 bases and J by 3 bases, with 10 bases between them. In germline, CDR1 is WSHSY, CDR2 SAAADI. In nucleotides, the CDR3 is TGCGCCAGCAACGGACAGTTCAATCAGCCCCAGCATTTT. Translation: CASNGQFNQPQHF.

The V call is TRBV12-3 or TRBV12-4, the J call TRBJ1-2; D is unclear. The CDR3 contains 13 residues. Deletions cut 2 bases from V and 5 bases from J, with 9 bases between. Written as DNA, the CDR3 is TGTGCCAGCAGTTTACCTAACTTGTATGGCTACACCTTC. Protein product: CASSLPNLYGYTF.

This chain connects TRBV29-1 to TRBJ2-7; 10 bases line up with TRBD1. The CDR3 loop spans 21 amino acids. From germline, CDR1 is SQVTM and CDR2 ANQGSEA. V dropped 0 bases and J dropped 0; count of bases not matched to a gene: 20. The CDR3 loop reads CSVEESSRDRGLPLLSYEQYV. In nucleotides, the CDR3 is TGCAGCGTTGAAGAAAGTAGTAGGGACAGGGGCCTTCCCCTCCTCTCCTACGAGCAGTACGTC.

CDR3: CAISPGTNYGYTF. Here the CDR3 DNA reads TGTGCCATCAGTCCCGGGACAAACTATGGCTACACCTTC. The J gene is TRBJ1-2, the V gene TRBV10-3, with D tentatively TRBD1 (6 bases). The germline V gene has CDR1 ENHRY and CDR2 SYGVKD. The V gene lost 5 bases and the J gene lost 2 bases, with 9 bases spanning the gap. The CDR3 has 13 amino acids.

The chain joins TRBV2 to TRBJ1-3; 8 nucleotides match TRBD1. Trimming cost V 6 bases and J 8 bases; bases outside gene matches: 3. The CDR3 runs to 12 residues. From germline, CDR1 is SNHLY and CDR2 FYNNEI. CDR3 protein: CASRGTGDTIYF. The CDR3 DNA sequence: TGTGCCAGCAGGGGGACAGGCGACACCATATATTTT.

The chain links TRBV5-4 to TRBJ1-4, with D tentatively TRBD1 (6 bases). Per the germline V gene, CDR1 is SGHNT and CDR2 is YYREEE (reference sequence). Trimming left V 4 bases short and J 4 bases short, with 11 bases between. There are 14 residues in the CDR3. CDR3 DNA sequence: TGTGCCAGCAGCCAGGACAGATTTAATGAAAAACTGTTTTTT. Amino acid sequence: CASSQDRFNEKLFF.

The genes are TRBV13 and TRBJ1-6; weak D call: TRBD1 (6 bases). Trimming stripped 2 bases from V and 9 bases from J, with 14 bases between. The CDR3 runs to 15 residues. Germline CDR1 and CDR2: PRHDT and FYEKMQ (reference sequence). This CDR3 reads CASSLSIQGASPLHF. DNA for the CDR3: TGTGCCAGCAGCTTAAGTATACAGGGTGCTTCACCCCTCCACTTT.

V usage is TRBV10-1 and J usage is TRBJ2-1; D is perhaps TRBD1 (5 bases). V was pared by 4 bases and J by 1 base, with 5 bases between. CDR1 WNHNN and CDR2 SYGVQD come from the germline V gene (reference sequence). This CDR3 contains 13 residues. CDR3 nucleotide sequence: TGCGCCAGCAGTGGACAGTCCTACAATGAGCAGTTCTTC. Amino acids: CASSGQSYNEQFF.

The V and J genes are TRBV10-3 and TRBJ1-6; 8 nucleotides line up with TRBD1. V shed 9 bases and J 5 bases; nucleotides not matched to a gene: 6. Germline V CDR1 and CDR2: ENHRY, SYGVKD. The CDR3 is 14 amino acids. The CDR3 DNA reads TGTGCCATGGCCAAGGACAGGGATAATTCACCCCTCCACTTT. Residues: CAMAKDRDNSPLHF.

This clone appeared a few times. The V call is TRBV12-3 or TRBV12-4, the J call TRBJ1-2; D possibly corresponds to TRBD1 (6 bases). This CDR3 is built from 13 residues. Between the trimmed V and J ends, which lost 3 bases and 8 bases, there was a span of 13 bases. DNA for the CDR3: TGTGCCAGCAGTTTCAACAGGGAAAGGGGCTACACCTTC. Its translation is CASSFNRERGYTF.

The chain joins TRBV5-1 to TRBJ2-3; 10 positions match TRBD1. The germline V gene encodes CDR1 SGHRS and CDR2 YFSETQ. The CDR3 totals 15 residues. J was trimmed by 6 bases and V by 3 bases; bases with no gene match: 7. The DNA for the CDR3 is TGCGCCAGCAGCTCGACAGGGGGCGTCCCCGATACGCAGTATTTT. This encodes CASSSTGGVPDTQYF. Supplemented by reference TRBV5-1 and TRBJ2-3, the full variable domain reads KAGVTQTPRYLIKTRGQQVTLSCSPISGHRSVSWYQQTPGQGLQFLFEYFSETQRNKGNFPGRFSGRQFSNSRSEMNVSTLELGDSALYLCASSSTGGVPDTQYFGPGTRLTVL.

The chain uses TRBV5-1 and TRBJ1-1, with D uncertain. V lost 5 bases, J lost 4 bases, and 18 bases lay in between. CDR3 size: 15 residues. CDR1 is SGHRS, CDR2 YFSETQ, per germline. The CDR3, as DNA: TGCGCCAGCAGTCCCGGAACGGCGGGAACCACTGAAGCTTTCTTT. Encoded protein: CASSPGTAGTTEAFF.

This chain uses TRBV18 with TRBJ1-2, with 7 nucleotides matching TRBD1. This CDR3 has 13 residues. J gave up 6 bases and V 6 bases, and 7 bases lay outside the gene matches. Germline V gene data show CDR1 as KGHSH and CDR2 as LQKENI. The CDR3 protein is CASSADRVNGYTF. DNA of the CDR3: TGTGCCAGCTCTGCCGACAGGGTCAATGGCTACACCTTC.

CDR3 in DNA: TGTGCCAGCAGCCTCGGGGGAGGCCTAAATCAGCCCCAGCATTTT. Residues: CASSLGGGLNQPQHF. J is TRBJ1-5 and V is TRBV3-1 (or the pseudogene TRBV3-2); possible D gene TRBD1, 5 bases. The germline V and J ends were trimmed by 4 bases and 4 bases, with 14 bases remaining between them. Germline values: CDR1 LGHDT, CDR2 YNNKEL (reference sequence). The CDR3 has 15 amino acids.

The chain couples TRBV5-4 to TRBJ1-2, with TRBD1 identical over 10 bases. Trimming cost V 2 bases and J 4 bases; bases outside gene matches: 5. Germline V lookup: CDR1 SGHNT, CDR2 YYREEE (reference sequence). This CDR3 is 15 amino acids long. The CDR3 sequence is CASSLPRDRGYGYTF. CDR3 bases: TGTGCCAGCAGCTTACCCCGGGACAGGGGCTATGGCTACACCTTC.

The chain is built from TRBV2 and TRBJ1-2, with TRBD1 matching over 7 bases. CDR3 size: 15 residues. Germline V CDR1 and CDR2: SNHLY, FYNNEI. Losses at the gene ends were 3 bases for V and 4 bases for J; bases not matched to a gene: 8. The CDR3 reads CASSEGQRFGYGYTF. The CDR3 region has the DNA TGTGCCAGCAGTGAGGGACAGCGCTTTGGCTATGGCTACACCTTC. Full variable domain (rest looked up from reference TRBV2 and TRBJ1-2): EPEVTQTPSHQVTQMGQEVILRCVPISNHLYFYWYRQILGQKVEFLVSFYNNEISEKSEIFDDQFSVERPDGSNFTLKIRSTKLEDSAMYFCASSEGQRFGYGYTFGSGTRLTVV.

The genes are TRBV19 and TRBJ2-1, with D perhaps matching TRBD2 (5 bases). Germline lookup yields CDR1 LNHDA and CDR2 SQIVND (reference sequence). V lost 5 bases and J lost 0, with 11 bases in between. The CDR3 spans 15 residues. The CDR3 sequence: CASSASGLSYNEQFF. Here the CDR3 DNA reads TGTGCCAGTAGTGCCAGCGGACTCTCCTACAATGAGCAGTTCTTC.

The DNA for the CDR3 is TGTGCCAGCAGCTCGGGACAGGACCTCTATAATTCACCCCTCCACTTT. Residues: CASSSGQDLYNSPLHF. This rearrangement joins TRBV11-2 to TRBJ1-6, with 8 bases aligning to TRBD1. CDR1 is SGHAT and CDR2 is FQNNGV in the germline V gene. This CDR3 region has 16 residues. V was pared by 4 bases and J by 3 bases, with 5 bases of the junction left unmatched. The variable domain in full, with the rest retrieved from reference TRBV11-2 and TRBJ1-6, is EAGVAQSPRYKIIEKRQSVAFWCNPISGHATLYWYQQILGQGPKLLIQFQNNGVVDDSQLPKDRFSAERLKGVDSTLKIQPAKLEDSAVYLCASSSGQDLYNSPLHFGNGTRLTVT.